This T cell receptor (beta chain) was sequenced for a study of shared clonotypes between healthy human individuals. Clones were read by immunoSEQ multiplex PCR, and TCRdb kept only the in-frame ones, dropping some. The sample lists about 2.1 million clones, about 92% occurring once. Cells designated naive CD8 were CD45RO-negative and were positively selected for CCR7, with terminally differentiated effector memory CD45RA+ cells excluded. The V and J ends lost 11 bases and 7 bases respectively, with 8 bases between them. This CDR3 spans 10 amino acids. CDR1 MNHEY and CDR2 SMNVEV come from the germline V gene (reference sequence).

The sequence was obtained from a young man in good health. Some clones in this sample may be carry-over from other donors' samples. This chain links TRBV27 with TRBJ2-2; possible D gene TRBD1, 6 bases. Material: naive CD8+ T cells from PBMCs. The CDR3 coding sequence is TGTGCCGTCAGGGGCGGGGAGCTGTTTTTT. Its translation is CAVRGGELFF.